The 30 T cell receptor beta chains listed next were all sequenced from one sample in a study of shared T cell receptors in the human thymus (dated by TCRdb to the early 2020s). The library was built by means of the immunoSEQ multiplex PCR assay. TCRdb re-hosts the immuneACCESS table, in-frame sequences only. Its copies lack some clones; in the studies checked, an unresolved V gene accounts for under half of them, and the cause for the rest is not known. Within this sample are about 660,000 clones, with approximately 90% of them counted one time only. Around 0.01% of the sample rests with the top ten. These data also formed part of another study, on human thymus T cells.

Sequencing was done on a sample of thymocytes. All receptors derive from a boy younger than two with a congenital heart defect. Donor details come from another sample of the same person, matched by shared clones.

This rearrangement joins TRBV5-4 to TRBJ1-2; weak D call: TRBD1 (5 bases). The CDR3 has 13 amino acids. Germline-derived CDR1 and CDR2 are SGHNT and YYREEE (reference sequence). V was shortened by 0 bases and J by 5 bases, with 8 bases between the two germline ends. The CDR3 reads CASSLGREYGYTF. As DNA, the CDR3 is TGTGCCAGCAGCTTGGGCAGGGAATATGGCTACACCTTC.

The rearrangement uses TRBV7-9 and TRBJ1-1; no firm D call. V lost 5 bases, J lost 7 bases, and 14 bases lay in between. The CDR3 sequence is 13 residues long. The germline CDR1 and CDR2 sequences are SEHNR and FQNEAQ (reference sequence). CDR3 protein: CASSPLQAYEAFF. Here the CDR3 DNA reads TGTGCCAGCAGCCCCCTCCAGGCTTATGAAGCTTTCTTT.

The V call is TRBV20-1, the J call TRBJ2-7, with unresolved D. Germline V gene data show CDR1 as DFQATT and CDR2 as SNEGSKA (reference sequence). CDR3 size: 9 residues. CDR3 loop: CSTPDEQYF. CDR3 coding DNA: TGCAGCACCCCGGACGAGCAGTACTTC.

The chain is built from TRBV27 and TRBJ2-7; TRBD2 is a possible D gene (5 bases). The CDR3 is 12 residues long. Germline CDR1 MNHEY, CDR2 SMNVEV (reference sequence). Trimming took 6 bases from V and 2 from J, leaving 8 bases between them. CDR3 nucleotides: TGTGCCAGCAGAGGGAGTCCCTACGAGCAGTACTTC. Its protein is CASRGSPYEQYF.

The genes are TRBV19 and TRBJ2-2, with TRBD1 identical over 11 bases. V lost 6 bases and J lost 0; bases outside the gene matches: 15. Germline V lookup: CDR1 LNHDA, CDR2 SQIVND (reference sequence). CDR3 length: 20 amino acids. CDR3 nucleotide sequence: TGTGCCAGTAGCCAAGCCCGGGACAGGGGGAGGAACACGAACACCGGGGAGCTGTTTTTT. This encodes CASSQARDRGRNTNTGELFF.

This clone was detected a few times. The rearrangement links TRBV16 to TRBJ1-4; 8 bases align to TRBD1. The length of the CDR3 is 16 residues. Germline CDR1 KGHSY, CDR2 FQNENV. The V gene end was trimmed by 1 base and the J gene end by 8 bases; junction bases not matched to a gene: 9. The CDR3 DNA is TGTGCCAGCAGCCAATTGGGGGGACAGGAGCCCGAAAAACTGTTTTTT. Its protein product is CASSQLGGQEPEKLFF.

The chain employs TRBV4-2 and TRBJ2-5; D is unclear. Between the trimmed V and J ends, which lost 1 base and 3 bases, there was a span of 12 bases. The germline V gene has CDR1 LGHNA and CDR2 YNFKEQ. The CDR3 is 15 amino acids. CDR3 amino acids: CASSQGGSTKETQYF. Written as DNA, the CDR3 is TGTGCCAGCAGCCAAGGTGGCTCCACAAAAGAGACCCAGTACTTC.

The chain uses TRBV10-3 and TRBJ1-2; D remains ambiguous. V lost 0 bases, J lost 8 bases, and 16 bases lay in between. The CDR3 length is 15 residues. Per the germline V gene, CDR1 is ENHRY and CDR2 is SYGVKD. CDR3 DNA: TGTGCCATCAGTGAGTCGCATCAAGCAGGTCTCGGCTACACCTTC. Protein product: CAISESHQAGLGYTF.

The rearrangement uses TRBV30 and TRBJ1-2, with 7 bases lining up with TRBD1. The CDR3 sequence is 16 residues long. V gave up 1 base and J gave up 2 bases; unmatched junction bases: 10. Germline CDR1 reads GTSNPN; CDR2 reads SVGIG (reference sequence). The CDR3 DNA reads TGTGCCTGGAGTGCTTCCAGGACAGGAGCGAACTATGGCTACACCTTC. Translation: CAWSASRTGANYGYTF.

CDR3 residues: CASSPSSGLDNEQFF. The CDR3 nucleotides are TGCGCCAGCAGCCCCTCGAGCGGGCTCGACAATGAGCAGTTCTTC. This chain joins TRBV5-1 and TRBJ2-1, with D maybe TRBD2 (6 bases). V dropped 4 bases and J dropped 5 bases, with 16 bases sitting between them. CDR1 SGHRS and CDR2 YFSETQ come from the germline V gene. This CDR3 spans 15 amino acids.

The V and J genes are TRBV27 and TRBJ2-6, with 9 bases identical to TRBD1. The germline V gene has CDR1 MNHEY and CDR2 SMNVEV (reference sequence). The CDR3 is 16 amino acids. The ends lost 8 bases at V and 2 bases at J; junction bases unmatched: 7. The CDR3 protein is CASAPGTGPGANVLTF. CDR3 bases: TGTGCCAGCGCCCCCGGGACAGGGCCTGGGGCCAACGTCCTGACTTTC.

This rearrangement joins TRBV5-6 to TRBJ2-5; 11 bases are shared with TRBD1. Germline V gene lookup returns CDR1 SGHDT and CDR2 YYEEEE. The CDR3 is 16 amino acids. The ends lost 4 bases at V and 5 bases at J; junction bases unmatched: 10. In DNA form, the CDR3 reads TGTGCCAGCAGCATGCGGACAGGGGGCTATGGGGAGACCCAGTACTTC. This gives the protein CASSMRTGGYGETQYF.

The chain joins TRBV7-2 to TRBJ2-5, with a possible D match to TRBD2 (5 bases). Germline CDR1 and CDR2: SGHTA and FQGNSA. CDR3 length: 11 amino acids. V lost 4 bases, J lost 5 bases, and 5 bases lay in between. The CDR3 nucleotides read TGTGCCAGCAGCTGGGAGGAGACCCAGTACTTC. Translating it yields CASSWEETQYF.

For the CDR3, the DNA is TGTGCCAGCAGCAAGGGACTAGCCTACAATGAGCAGTTCTTC. Its protein is CASSKGLAYNEQFF. V usage is TRBV6-6 and J usage is TRBJ2-1, with 8 bases identical to TRBD2. The length of the CDR3 is 14 residues. The V and J ends lost 6 bases and 2 bases, in that order; junction bases with no gene match: 3. CDR1 is MNHNY and CDR2 is SVGAGI in the germline V gene (reference sequence).

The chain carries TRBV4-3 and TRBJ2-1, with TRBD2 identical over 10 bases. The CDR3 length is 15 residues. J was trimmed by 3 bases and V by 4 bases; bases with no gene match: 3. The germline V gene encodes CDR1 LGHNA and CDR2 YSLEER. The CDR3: CASSRSSGSYNEQFF. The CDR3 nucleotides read TGCGCCAGCAGCCGCTCTAGCGGGAGCTACAATGAGCAGTTCTTC.

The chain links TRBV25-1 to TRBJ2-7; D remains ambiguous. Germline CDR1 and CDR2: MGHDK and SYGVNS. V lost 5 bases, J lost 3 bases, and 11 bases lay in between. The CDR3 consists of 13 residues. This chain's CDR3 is CASSLKDCYEQYF. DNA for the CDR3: TGTGCCAGCAGTTTGAAAGACTGCTACGAGCAGTACTTC.

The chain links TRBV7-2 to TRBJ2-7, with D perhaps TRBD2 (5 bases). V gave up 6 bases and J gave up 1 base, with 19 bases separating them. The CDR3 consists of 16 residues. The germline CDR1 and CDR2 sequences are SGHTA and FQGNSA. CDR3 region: CASSLTARVPSYEQYF. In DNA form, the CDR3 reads TGTGCCAGCAGTCTAACCGCGAGGGTCCCATCCTACGAGCAGTACTTC.

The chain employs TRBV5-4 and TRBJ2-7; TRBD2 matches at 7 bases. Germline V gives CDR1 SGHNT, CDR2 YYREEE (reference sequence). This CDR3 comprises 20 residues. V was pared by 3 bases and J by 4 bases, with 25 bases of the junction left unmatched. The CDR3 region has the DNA TGTGCCAGCAGCTCGGCAGATGGGGCTACACGGCGGGAGTCCAGGTACGAGCAGTACTTC. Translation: CASSSADGATRRESRYEQYF.

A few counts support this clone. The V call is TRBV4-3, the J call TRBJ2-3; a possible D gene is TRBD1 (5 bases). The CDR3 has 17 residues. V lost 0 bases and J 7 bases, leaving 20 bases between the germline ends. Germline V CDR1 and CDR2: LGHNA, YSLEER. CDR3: CASSQEGPRVGENTQYF. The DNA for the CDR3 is TGCGCCAGCAGCCAAGAGGGTCCCAGGGTCGGTGAAAATACGCAGTATTTT.

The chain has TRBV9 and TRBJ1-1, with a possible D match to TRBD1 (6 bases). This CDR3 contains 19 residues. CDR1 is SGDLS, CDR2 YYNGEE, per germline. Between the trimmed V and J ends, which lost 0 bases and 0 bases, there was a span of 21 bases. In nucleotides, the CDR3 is TGTGCCAGCAGCGTAGTGGGCCCAGGGGAGGGGGTCATGAACACTGAAGCTTTCTTT. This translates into CASSVVGPGEGVMNTEAFF.

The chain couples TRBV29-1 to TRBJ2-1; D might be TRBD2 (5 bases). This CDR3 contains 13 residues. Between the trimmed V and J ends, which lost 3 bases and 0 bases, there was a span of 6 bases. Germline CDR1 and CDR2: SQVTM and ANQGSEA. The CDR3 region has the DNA TGCAGCGTTGACGGGGTCTCCTACAATGAGCAGTTCTTC. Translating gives CSVDGVSYNEQFF.

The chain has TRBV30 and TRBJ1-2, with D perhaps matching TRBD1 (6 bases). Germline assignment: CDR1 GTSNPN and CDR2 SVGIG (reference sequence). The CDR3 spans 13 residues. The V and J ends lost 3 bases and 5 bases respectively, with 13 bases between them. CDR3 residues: CAWSAQGQYGYTF. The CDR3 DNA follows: TGTGCCTGGAGCGCCCAGGGGCAGTATGGCTACACCTTC.

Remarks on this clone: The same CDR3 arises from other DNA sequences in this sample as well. CDR3 bases: TGTGCCAGCAGGGCCGGGACTAGCGGCTCCTACGAGCAGTACTTC. Its translation is CASRAGTSGSYEQYF. This chain uses TRBV28 with TRBJ2-7; 11 positions agree with TRBD2. With 6 bases clipped from V and 0 bases from J, the junction kept 4 bases outside the gene matches. The CDR3 runs to 15 residues. CDR1 is MDHEN, CDR2 SYDVKM, per germline. The full variable domain, rest sourced from reference TRBV28 and TRBJ2-7, is DVKVTQSSRYLVKRTGEKVFLECVQDMDHENMFWYRQDPGLGLRLIYFSYDVKMKEKGDIPEGYSVSREKKERFSLILESASTNQTSMYLCASRAGTSGSYEQYFGPGTRLTVT.

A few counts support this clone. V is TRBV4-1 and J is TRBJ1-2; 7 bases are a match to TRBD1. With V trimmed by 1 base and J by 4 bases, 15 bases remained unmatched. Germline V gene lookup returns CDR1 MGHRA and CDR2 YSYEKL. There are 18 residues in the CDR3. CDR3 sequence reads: CASSQGSRTGEVLYGYTF. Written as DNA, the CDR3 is TGCGCCAGCAGCCAAGGGTCGAGAACAGGGGAGGTCCTCTATGGCTACACCTTC.

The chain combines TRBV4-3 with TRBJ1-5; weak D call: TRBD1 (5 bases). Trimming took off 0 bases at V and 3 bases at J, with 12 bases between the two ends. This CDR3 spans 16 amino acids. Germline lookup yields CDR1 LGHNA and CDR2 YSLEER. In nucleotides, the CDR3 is TGCGCCAGCAGCCAAGATAGGAAGACAGCCAATCAGCCCCAGCATTTT. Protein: CASSQDRKTANQPQHF.

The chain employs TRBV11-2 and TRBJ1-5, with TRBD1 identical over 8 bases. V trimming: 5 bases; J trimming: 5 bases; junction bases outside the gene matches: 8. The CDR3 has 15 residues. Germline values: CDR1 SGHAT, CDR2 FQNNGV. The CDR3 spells CASSTHRGKDQPQHF. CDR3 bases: TGTGCCAGCAGCACCCACAGGGGGAAAGATCAGCCCCAGCATTTT. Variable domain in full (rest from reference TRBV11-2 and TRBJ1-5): EAGVAQSPRYKIIEKRQSVAFWCNPISGHATLYWYQQILGQGPKLLIQFQNNGVVDDSQLPKDRFSAERLKGVDSTLKIQPAKLEDSAVYLCASSTHRGKDQPQHFGDGTRLSIL.

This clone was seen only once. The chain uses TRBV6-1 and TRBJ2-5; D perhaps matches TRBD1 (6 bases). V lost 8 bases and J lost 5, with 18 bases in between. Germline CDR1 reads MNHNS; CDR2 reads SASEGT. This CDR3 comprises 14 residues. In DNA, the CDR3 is TGTGCCAGCGGAAGGGGGTCAGAGGCGGAGACCCAGTACTTC. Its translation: CASGRGSEAETQYF.

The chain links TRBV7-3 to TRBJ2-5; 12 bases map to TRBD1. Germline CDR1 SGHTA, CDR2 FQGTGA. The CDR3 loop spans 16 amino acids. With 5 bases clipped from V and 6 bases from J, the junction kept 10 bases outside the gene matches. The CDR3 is CASSLSGTGGRKTQYF. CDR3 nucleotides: TGTGCCAGCAGCCTCTCCGGGACAGGGGGCAGGAAGACCCAGTACTTC.

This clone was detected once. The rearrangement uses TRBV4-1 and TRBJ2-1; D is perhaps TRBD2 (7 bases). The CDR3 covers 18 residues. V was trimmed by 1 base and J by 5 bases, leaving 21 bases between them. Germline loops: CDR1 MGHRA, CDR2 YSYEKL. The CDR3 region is CASSQGGGRGSIDNEQFF. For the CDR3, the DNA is TGCGCCAGCAGCCAAGGTGGGGGGCGCGGGAGCATTGACAATGAGCAGTTCTTC.

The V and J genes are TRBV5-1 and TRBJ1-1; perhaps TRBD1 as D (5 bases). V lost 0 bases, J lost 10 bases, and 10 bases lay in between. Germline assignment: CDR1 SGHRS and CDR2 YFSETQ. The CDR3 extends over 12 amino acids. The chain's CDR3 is CASSLAPGGAFF. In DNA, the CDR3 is TGCGCCAGCAGCTTGGCCCCGGGGGGAGCTTTCTTT. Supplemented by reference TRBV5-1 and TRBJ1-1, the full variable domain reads KAGVTQTPRYLIKTRGQQVTLSCSPISGHRSVSWYQQTPGQGLQFLFEYFSETQRNKGNFPGRFSGRQFSNSRSEMNVSTLELGDSALYLCASSLAPGGAFFGQGTRLTVV.